What follows are 12 T cell receptor beta chains derived from one specimen sequenced in a study of shared clonotypes between healthy human individuals. Naive CD8 cells were CD45RO-negative, positively selected for CCR7, excluding terminally differentiated effector memory CD45RA+ cells. This table comes from immunoSEQ multiplex PCR, and its TCRdb copy is limited to in-frame clones, with some not included. The profile shows about 1,900,000 clones, 85% to 95% of them singletons. The specimen sequenced was naive CD8+ T cells sorted from blood. Source of these receptors: a man aged 18 to 30 in good health.

The rearrangement links TRBV29-1 to TRBJ2-5; no clear D. The CDR3 contains 12 residues. Trimming pared 1 base from V and 7 bases from J, leaving 10 bases between. The germline V gene encodes CDR1 SQVTM and CDR2 ANQGSEA. CDR3 protein: CSVEGAEGTQYF. In DNA, the CDR3 is TGCAGCGTTGAAGGGGCGGAAGGGACCCAGTACTTC. The full variable domain, completed using reference TRBV29-1 and TRBJ2-5, is SAVISQKPSRDICQRGTSLTIQCQVDSQVTMMFWYRQQPGQSLTLIATANQGSEATYESGFVIDKFPISRPNLTFSTLTVSNMSPEDSSIYLCSVEGAEGTQYFGPGTRLLVL.

With regard to this clone: The sample contains more than one DNA sequence encoding this CDR3. The gene calls are TRBV5-4 and TRBJ2-7; D call uncertain. The CDR3 is 14 amino acids. Deletions cut 0 bases from V and 1 base from J, with 8 bases between. Germline CDR1 reads SGHNT; CDR2 reads YYREEE (reference sequence). The CDR3 DNA reads as TGTGCCAGCAGCTTGGCCCCAGGTTCCTACGAGCAGTACTTC. Translation: CASSLAPGSYEQYF. The full variable domain, completed using reference TRBV5-4 and TRBJ2-7, is ETGVTQSPTHLIKTRGQQVTLRCSSQSGHNTVSWYQQALGQGPQFIFQYYREEENGRGNFPPRFSGLQFPNYSSELNVNALELDDSALYLCASSLAPGSYEQYFGPGTRLTVT.

The chain combines TRBV10-3 with TRBJ2-7; 11 bases map to TRBD2. Per the germline V gene, CDR1 is ENHRY and CDR2 is SYGVKD. This CDR3 has 15 amino acids. Trimming at V came to 6 bases and at J to 2 bases, leaving 6 bases not matched to a gene. The CDR3 DNA reads as TGTGCCATCAGCTCTACTAGCGGGGGAGCCTACGAGCAGTACTTC. Protein sequence: CAISSTSGGAYEQYF.

The chain's CDR3 is CASSSGQGNFMEQGTEAFF. The CDR3 coding sequence is TGTGCCAGTAGTAGCGGACAGGGGAACTTTATGGAACAGGGCACTGAAGCTTTCTTT. V usage is TRBV19 and J usage is TRBJ1-1; 9 bases are a match to TRBD1. Germline CDR1 reads LNHDA; CDR2 reads SQIVND (reference sequence). The CDR3 contains 19 residues. J was trimmed by 4 bases and V by 4 bases; bases with no gene match: 19.

This clone has only one observation. The chain recombines TRBV6-5 with TRBJ2-7; TRBD2 matches at 7 bases. The ends lost 3 bases at V and 2 bases at J; junction bases unmatched: 4. This CDR3 has 14 amino acids. Germline V gives CDR1 MNHEY, CDR2 SVGAGI. The CDR3 DNA reads as TGTGCCAGCAGTTATGCTAGCGGAACCTACGAGCAGTACTTC. Encoded protein: CASSYASGTYEQYF.

The V and J genes are TRBV2 and TRBJ2-6; maybe TRBD1 (5 bases). The CDR3 is 13 amino acids. Trimming took 4 bases from V and 13 from J, leaving 14 bases between them. Germline CDR1 and CDR2: SNHLY and FYNNEI. CDR3 sequence: CASSAPETEVLTF. The CDR3 bases are TGTGCCAGCAGTGCTCCGGAGACAGAGGTCCTGACTTTC.

CDR3 DNA: TGTGCCAGTAGTATAGATCAGGAGACCATTGGCTACACCTTC. As protein: CASSIDQETIGYTF. This chain connects TRBV19 to TRBJ1-2; D gene unclear. The CDR3 is made up of 14 amino acids. Germline assignment: CDR1 LNHDA and CDR2 SQIVND (reference sequence). V was shortened by 0 bases and J by 7 bases, with 12 bases between the two germline ends.

Remarks on this clone: This specimen includes other DNA sequences encoding the same CDR3. The rearrangement uses TRBV5-4 and TRBJ2-7; D might be TRBD1 or TRBD2, each matching 5 bases. Trimming cost V 4 bases and J 0 bases, with 11 bases left between them. The CDR3 covers 14 residues. CDR1 is SGHNT, CDR2 YYREEE, per germline (reference sequence). The CDR3 DNA reads TGTGCCAGCAGCCCCGGGACGGGCTCCTACGAGCAGTACTTC. This codes for CASSPGTGSYEQYF.

The V gene is TRBV5-4, the J gene TRBJ2-7; D is possibly TRBD2 (5 bases). V lost 4 bases and J lost 2, with 16 bases in between. The CDR3 contains 15 residues. Germline V gene data show CDR1 as SGHNT and CDR2 as YYREEE (reference sequence). CDR3 sequence: CASSPHVGAAYEQYF. Written as DNA, the CDR3 is TGTGCCAGCAGCCCCCACGTGGGAGCCGCCTACGAGCAGTACTTC. Drawing the rest from reference TRBV5-4 and TRBJ2-7, the complete variable domain is ETGVTQSPTHLIKTRGQQVTLRCSSQSGHNTVSWYQQALGQGPQFIFQYYREEENGRGNFPPRFSGLQFPNYSSELNVNALELDDSALYLCASSPHVGAAYEQYFGPGTRLTVT.

There are a few counts of this clone. The J gene is TRBJ1-5, the V gene TRBV9; a possible D gene is TRBD1 (5 bases). The CDR3 is 15 amino acids. Trimming shortened V by 4 bases and J by 5 bases, and 16 bases separated the two germline ends. Germline V CDR1 and CDR2: SGDLS, YYNGEE. The CDR3 loop reads CASSPSGGLDQPQHF. As DNA, the CDR3 is TGTGCCAGCAGCCCCAGCGGGGGGTTGGATCAGCCCCAGCATTTT.

This clone was seen only once. The chain combines TRBV15 with TRBJ2-7; 7 bases are a match to TRBD2. This CDR3 contains 15 residues. V dropped 5 bases and J dropped 0; count of bases not matched to a gene: 7. The V gene's germline CDR1 is LNHNV and CDR2 YYDKDF (reference sequence). For the CDR3, the DNA is TGTGCCACCAGCGAAGGGCGGGGGAGCTCCTACGAGCAGTACTTC. Protein: CATSEGRGSSYEQYF.

J is TRBJ2-7 and V is TRBV27; a possible D gene is TRBD1 (6 bases). CDR1 MNHEY and CDR2 SMNVEV come from the germline V gene (reference sequence). The CDR3 spans 14 residues. V was shortened by 2 bases and J by 2 bases, with 10 bases between the two germline ends. CDR3 nucleotides: TGTGCCAGCAGTTTAAGGGACAAGCCCTACGAGCAGTACTTC. Translation: CASSLRDKPYEQYF.